The 21 T cell receptor beta chains listed next were all sequenced from one sample in a study of cytomegalovirus exposure and HLA in healthy donors. The data were produced by immunoSEQ multiplex PCR, yet TCRdb's version contains in-frame clones alone and is incomplete. The data hold fewer than 75,000 clones, with less than 95% observed a single time. The sample consisted of PBMCs. The receptors derive from a woman between 18 and 29 years old in good health and CMV-seropositive.

This sequence joins TRBV5-1 and TRBJ2-7, with 8 bases fitting TRBD1. V lost 4 bases to trimming and J lost 7 bases; unmatched junction nucleotides: 13. CDR1 and CDR2 from the germline V gene are SGHRS and YFSETQ. The CDR3 consists of 15 residues. CDR3 sequence: CASSVTGAPSMEQYF. CDR3 sequence (DNA): TGCGCCAGCAGCGTGACAGGGGCCCCCTCTATGGAGCAGTACTTC.

This clone was seen once. J is TRBJ1-2 and V is TRBV27; a weak D match, TRBD1 (6 bases). V lost 3 bases, J lost 0 bases, and 17 bases lay in between. CDR3 length: 17 residues. From germline, CDR1 is MNHEY and CDR2 SMNVEV (reference sequence). CDR3 region: CASSLTSAGAPNYGYTF. The CDR3 DNA reads as TGTGCCAGCAGTTTGACTTCCGCAGGGGCCCCTAACTATGGCTACACCTTC.

The J gene is TRBJ2-1, the V gene TRBV2; 9 bases align to TRBD2. The CDR3 has 14 amino acids. Germline CDR1 and CDR2: SNHLY and FYNNEI. V lost 5 bases to trimming and J lost 7 bases; unmatched junction nucleotides: 6. This CDR3 is CASSSSGRVNEQFF. CDR3 nucleotide sequence: TGTGCCAGCAGTAGTAGCGGGAGAGTTAATGAGCAGTTCTTC.

The V gene is TRBV6-5, the J gene TRBJ1-1; 12 bases match TRBD1. Germline CDR1 and CDR2: MNHEY and SVGAGI. The CDR3 contains 15 residues. V gave up 6 bases and J gave up 3 bases; unmatched junction bases: 5. The CDR3 nucleotides are TGTGCCAGCAGGGGACAGGGGGCGGGTGACACTGAAGCTTTCTTT. Protein: CASRGQGAGDTEAFF.

The chain carries TRBV6-1 and TRBJ2-3; 14 positions match TRBD2. The trim removed 3 bases at V and 4 bases at J, leaving 6 bases unmatched. Germline CDR1 and CDR2: MNHNS and SASEGT. The CDR3 runs to 17 residues. CDR3 sequence: CASSEGRLAGGPDTQYF. The CDR3 DNA reads as TGTGCCAGCAGTGAGGGCCGACTAGCGGGAGGGCCAGATACGCAGTATTTT.

The chain uses TRBV6-5 and TRBJ1-2; D ambiguous. The CDR3 is 13 residues long. The germline V gene has CDR1 MNHEY and CDR2 SVGAGI. V was cut by 3 bases and J by 6 bases, with 11 bases left in between. For the CDR3, the DNA is TGTGCCAGCAGTTATGATATAAGAGATGGCTACACCTTC. Amino acid sequence: CASSYDIRDGYTF.

This chain joins TRBV15 and TRBJ2-7, with 7 bases identical to TRBD1. Germline loops: CDR1 LNHNV, CDR2 YYDKDF (reference sequence). V lost 4 bases to trimming and J lost 2 bases; unmatched junction nucleotides: 5. The CDR3 is 14 residues long. CDR3 coding DNA: TGTGCCACCAGCACCACAGGGGCCCCCTACGAGCAGTACTTC. This translates into CATSTTGAPYEQYF.

The rearrangement joins TRBV7-6 to TRBJ2-7, with 13 positions matching TRBD2. The germline V gene encodes CDR1 SGHVS and CDR2 FNYEAQ. This CDR3 has 18 amino acids. J was trimmed by 2 bases and V by 1 base; bases with no gene match: 8. The CDR3 reads CASSLEALGTSGTYEQYF. The DNA of the CDR3 is TGTGCCAGCAGCTTAGAGGCCCTTGGGACTAGCGGGACCTACGAGCAGTACTTC.

V gene TRBV30 combines with J gene TRBJ1-1; 7 nucleotides line up with TRBD1. CDR3 length: 15 residues. Germline trimming cut 0 bases from V and 2 bases from J; bases unmatched to any gene: 6. Per germline, CDR1 GTSNPN and CDR2 SVGIG (reference sequence). In nucleotides, the CDR3 is TGTGCCTGGAGTGTACGTCGGGACAGCAACACTGAAGCTTTCTTT. Protein product: CAWSVRRDSNTEAFF.

The chain links TRBV25-1 to TRBJ2-3; 8 bases map to TRBD2. The V gene end was trimmed by 2 bases and the J gene end by 6 bases; junction bases not matched to a gene: 4. CDR1 and CDR2 from the germline V gene are MGHDK and SYGVNS. CDR3 length: 14 residues. DNA of the CDR3: TGTGCCAGCAGTGAAAGCGGGAGACGGGATACGCAGTATTTT. Translation gives CASSESGRRDTQYF.

The sample holds one count of this clone. This chain uses TRBV4-3 with TRBJ2-3, with D perhaps TRBD2 (5 bases). Trimming pared 0 bases from V and 4 bases from J, leaving 23 bases between. The CDR3 has 19 amino acids. The germline CDR1 and CDR2 sequences are LGHNA and YSLEER. CDR3 region: CASSQDVSVGNIVPDTQYF. CDR3 nucleotide sequence: TGCGCCAGCAGCCAAGATGTATCTGTCGGGAACATCGTTCCAGATACGCAGTATTTT.

The rearrangement links TRBV5-4 to TRBJ2-2, with 11 bases fitting TRBD2. The J segment lost 7 bases and the V segment lost 3 bases, leaving 8 bases of the junction unmatched. The germline CDR1 and CDR2 sequences are SGHNT and YYREEE (reference sequence). This CDR3 contains 16 residues. The CDR3 region has the DNA TGTGCCAGCAGCTCCGGGACTAGCGGTCGTATCGGGGAGCTGTTTTTT. Its translation is CASSSGTSGRIGELFF.

This chain joins TRBV30 and TRBJ2-5, with D possibly matching TRBD2 (5 bases). Germline V gene lookup returns CDR1 GTSNPN and CDR2 SVGIG (reference sequence). The CDR3 extends over 13 amino acids. Trimming cost V 3 bases and J 5 bases, with 13 bases left between them. The CDR3 loop reads CAWRLGLMETQYF. CDR3 DNA sequence: TGTGCCTGGAGACTAGGACTGATGGAGACCCAGTACTTC.

V is TRBV7-9 and J is TRBJ2-2; 9 bases match TRBD2. V lost 8 bases and J lost 6; bases outside the gene matches: 13. Germline loops: CDR1 SEHNR, CDR2 FQNEAQ (reference sequence). This CDR3 spans 16 amino acids. Written as DNA, the CDR3 is TGTGCCAGCTCCCGGGGTAGCGGGGGAGTCGCCGGGGAGCTGTTTTTT. It specifies CASSRGSGGVAGELFF. Full variable domain (missing parts from reference TRBV7-9 and TRBJ2-2): DTGVSQNPRHKITKRGQNVTFRCDPISEHNRLYWYRQTLGQGPEFLTYFQNEAQLEKSRLLSDRFSAERPKGSFSTLEIQRTEQGDSAMYLCASSRGSGGVAGELFFGEGSRLTVL.

A note on this clone: At one boundary the junction diverges from the germline segment, which might be a read error. This chain links TRBV19 with TRBJ2-1; TRBD2 agrees at 8 bases. The CDR3 totals 15 residues. Germline loops: CDR1 LNHDA, CDR2 SQIVND (reference sequence). CDR3 nucleotides: TGTGCCAGTAGTAGGAGCGGGAGTTCCTTCAATGAGCAGTTCTTC. This gives the protein CASSRSGSSFNEQFF.

J is TRBJ2-7 and V is TRBV7-2; the D gene is possibly TRBD2 (6 bases). The CDR3 extends over 12 amino acids. Deletions cut 4 bases from V and 5 bases from J, with 9 bases between. Looked up from germline, CDR1 is SGHTA and CDR2 is FQGNSA. Here the CDR3 DNA reads TGTGCCAGCAGCTACACGGGGGACGAGCAGTACTTC. It is translated as CASSYTGDEQYF.

The rearrangement uses TRBV6-1 and TRBJ1-2; the match to TRBD1 covers 9 bases. V shed 4 bases and J 7 bases; nucleotides not matched to a gene: 10. The CDR3 extends over 15 amino acids. The V gene's germline CDR1 is MNHNS and CDR2 SASEGT. The CDR3 nucleotides read TGTGCCAGCAGTGGTCGCACAGGGGGCGCGTTTGGCTACACCTTC. Amino acids: CASSGRTGGAFGYTF.

This sequence joins TRBV18 and TRBJ1-2, with D perhaps TRBD1 (6 bases). Germline lookup yields CDR1 KGHSH and CDR2 LQKENI. This CDR3 is built from 16 residues. Trimming shortened V by 3 bases and J by 4 bases, and 18 bases separated the two germline ends. CDR3 nucleotides: TGTGCCAGCTCACCCGGACGAAGACAGGAACTCTATGGCTACACCTTC. This gives the protein CASSPGRRQELYGYTF.

V gene TRBV7-2 combines with J gene TRBJ1-1, with 7 bases fitting TRBD1. V lost 6 bases to trimming and J lost 10 bases; unmatched junction nucleotides: 14. CDR1 is SGHTA, CDR2 FQGNSA, per germline. The CDR3 has 14 residues. CDR3 DNA: TGTGCCAGCAGGGTAGAAGGGGGCAGGGTTAGAGCTTTCTTT. Protein sequence: CASRVEGGRVRAFF.

V gene TRBV9 combines with J gene TRBJ2-7; D call uncertain. CDR3 length: 14 amino acids. Trimming cost V 0 bases and J 0 bases, with 7 bases left between them. Germline lookup yields CDR1 SGDLS and CDR2 YYNGEE. The CDR3 DNA follows: TGTGCCAGCAGCGTAGATGCGAGCTCCTACGAGCAGTACTTC. It is translated as CASSVDASSYEQYF.

J is TRBJ2-4 and V is TRBV11-2, with 10 bases fitting TRBD2. This CDR3 comprises 19 residues. The J segment lost 0 bases and the V segment lost 3 bases, leaving 11 bases of the junction unmatched. The germline gives CDR1 SGHAT, CDR2 FQNNGV. This CDR3 is CASSFLPWLAGAAKNIQYF. In DNA, the CDR3 is TGTGCCAGCAGCTTTCTCCCTTGGCTAGCGGGAGCAGCCAAAAACATTCAGTACTTC.